This record looks at one T cell receptor beta chain sequence and its context. This clone's antigen is unknown. From the cysteine up to the phenylalanine, the CDR3 has a length of 15 residues. No DNA was logged. From the germline V gene, CDR1 is LGHNA and CDR2 is YSLEER. These data are taken from a study of monozygotic twins with inflammatory bowel disease (dated by TCRdb to about 2019). Turning to the overall study: A total of about 28 monozygotic twin pairs were included in the full study, comprising nine German pairs (four IBD-concordant, five IBD-discordant) and 19 IBD-discordant Danish pairs. Disease-associated traits were sought mainly through comparisons between IBD patients and their genetically identical healthy co-twins within discordant pairs. Each individual had, on average, about 151 000 unique TCRalpha sequences and 181 000 unique TCRbeta sequences available for analysis. Here is what the overall study found, with its caveats: Measured by the inverse Simpson index, TCRbeta repertoire diversity was lower in IBD patients than in their healthy co-twins. Fewer clonotypes were shared with other individuals by IBD patients than by healthy twins, most markedly in patients showing signs of disease activity. The results gave no support for a single strong signal or clonotype linked to IBD. The analysis was unable to tell different T cell subtypes apart. Repertoire similarity did not differ between concordant and discordant twins, which could be due to limited statistical power. Because patients were on differing immunosuppressive treatments, the repertoires may have picked up extra background noise and inter-individual variability.

Library preparation was by 5' RACE. For each TCR library, approximately 3.5 ug of total RNA was used. For each sample, cDNA synthesis with SMARTScribe reverse transcriptase was split into eight separate reactions. During cDNA synthesis, unique molecular identifiers containing a 6-nucleotide sample barcode were introduced by template switching. Two nested PCRs of approximately 16 and 9 cycles amplified the TCRalpha and TCRbeta cDNA, and bead purification followed each PCR. Before amplification, the cDNA was treated with uracil DNA-glycosylase and purified using the QIAquick PCR purification kit. The second PCR added Illumina TruSeq-compatible adapters along with sample-specific barcodes. Library quality and concentration were assessed using TapeStation and Qubit, and 5 ng of each library was pooled. Sequencing of pooled libraries was carried out on an Illumina HiSeq2500 single-index Rapid Run using 2 x 100 bp reads and custom sequencing primers. The source study handled its data this way. MiGEC version 1.2.6 was used for UMI-based consensus assembly to correct PCR and sequencing errors. V(D)J alignment, clonotype assembly and CDR3 extraction were performed with MiXCR version 2.1.1. To normalise gene usage, clonotype sharing and MAIT/NKT TCR abundance, the analysis used the top 1000, 10 000 and 20 000 clonotypes per sample. Diversity was computed as the inverse Simpson index with the vegan R package after downsampling to 27 000 UMIs. Paired Mann-Whitney U tests on discordant twin pairs were used, with Benjamini-Hochberg multiple-testing correction. Following TCRdb reprocessing, every CDR3 protein sequence forms one entry, and DNA is not provided. What appears here as the V and J calls and clone size reflects TCRdb's work, not the paper's. The sample table gives about 99,000 distinct CDR3 sequences. 1.9% of the sample rests with the top ten.

From each donor, a roughly 2.7 ml peripheral blood sample was collected into PAXgene tubes and kept at -80 degrees C. Total RNA was isolated from whole blood with the PAXgene blood miRNA kit on an automated QIAcube, without T cell sorting. Peripheral blood from monozygotic twin pairs who were concordant or discordant for inflammatory bowel disease underwent deep TCRalpha and TCRbeta repertoire profiling using unique molecular barcoding. Smoking habits were recorded for all twin pairs, and each individual was classified as a current, former or never smoker. The rearranged chain carries TRBV4-3 and TRBJ1-5. Material: blood. The source of this sequence is a human donor with ulcerative colitis or Crohn's disease, or a healthy co-twin of an affected twin (not recorded which). The CDR3 corresponds to CASSQDFGLSQPQHF.